This paragraph covers one TCR beta chain sequence. Its specificity is not known. Naive CD8 cells comprised CD45RO-negative, CCR7-positively selected cells, excluding terminally differentiated effector memory CD45RA+ cells. Per the germline V gene, CDR1 is ENHRY and CDR2 is SYGVKD. The CDR3 consists of 14 residues. V lost 3 bases, J lost 6 bases, and 4 bases stayed unmatched. This entry comes from a study of shared clonotypes between healthy human individuals. TCRdb keeps only in-frame clones here, not all; method: immunoSEQ multiplex PCR. The table has approximately 840,000 clones, 90% to 97% seen once. Study-level results: Naive subsets generally exceeded memory subsets in estimated richness.

The chain recombines TRBV10-3 with TRBJ2-1, with TRBD1 identical over 8 bases. The TCR sequence derives from a man younger than 45 in good health. Input material: naive CD8+ T cells sorted from blood. CDR3 bases: TGTGCCATCAGTGACCCCGACAGGGGCAATGAGCAGTTCTTC. It translates to CAISDPDRGNEQFF.